Listed here are 27 T cell receptor beta chains from one sample, sequenced in a study of OX40 agonist ivuxolimab in advanced cancers. Method: immunoSEQ multiplex PCR; TCRdb's copy keeps in-frame clones and lacks some. The data contain tens of thousands of clones, roughly 87% of them seen just once; the ten biggest clones take up roughly three fifths. Sequencing was performed on CD4+ or CD8+ T cells sorted from blood, taken in a trial of the OX40 agonist ivuxolimab. The receptors originated from an adult with an advanced solid tumor such as melanoma, head and neck, liver or kidney cancer.

V usage is TRBV14 and J usage is TRBJ2-7, with 7 nucleotides matching TRBD1. Trimming at V came to 4 bases and at J to 4 bases, leaving 7 bases not matched to a gene. CDR1 and CDR2 (germline): SGHDN, FVKESK. This CDR3 spans 14 amino acids. The CDR3 DNA follows: TGTGCCAGCAGCCGACAGGGAAAGGAATACGAGCAGTACTTC. This encodes CASSRQGKEYEQYF.

The chain uses TRBV6-5 and TRBJ1-2; 7 bases line up with TRBD1. The germline V gene encodes CDR1 MNHEY and CDR2 SVGAGI. V lost 2 bases, J lost 4 bases, and 7 bases stayed unmatched. CDR3 length: 15 residues. Here the CDR3 reads CASSYGAGGAYGYTF. In nucleotides, the CDR3 is TGTGCCAGCAGTTACGGGGCAGGGGGTGCCTATGGCTACACCTTC.

CDR3 region: CASSSLGQGEDNEQFF. In DNA, the CDR3 is TGTGCCAGCAGTTCCTTGGGACAGGGGGAGGACAATGAGCAGTTCTTC. The J gene is TRBJ2-1, the V gene TRBV27; 11 bases fit TRBD1. The germline V gene has CDR1 MNHEY and CDR2 SMNVEV (reference sequence). Unmatched junction bases numbered 7, after V lost 4 bases and J lost 5 bases. The CDR3 extends over 16 amino acids.

This chain uses TRBV6-5 with TRBJ2-2, with TRBD1 identical over 8 bases. Germline V gene lookup returns CDR1 MNHEY and CDR2 SVGAGI. With 5 bases clipped from V and 7 bases from J, the junction kept 9 bases outside the gene matches. This CDR3 has 15 residues. This CDR3 is CASSKMTGEIGELFF. The CDR3 bases are TGTGCCAGCAGTAAGATGACAGGGGAAATCGGGGAGCTGTTTTTT.

The rearrangement joins TRBV13 to TRBJ1-4; maybe TRBD1 (5 bases). The V end lost 2 bases, the J end lost 4 bases, and 8 bases lay between the germline ends. The CDR3 contains 14 residues. Per the germline V gene, CDR1 is PRHDT and CDR2 is FYEKMQ (reference sequence). Written as DNA, the CDR3 is TGTGCCAGCAGCTTACGGGGGGTTAATGAAAAACTGTTTTTT. Amino acids: CASSLRGVNEKLFF.

The V call is TRBV30, the J call TRBJ2-1, with D possibly TRBD1 on 6 matching bases. The CDR3 consists of 13 residues. Trimming left V 4 bases short and J 0 bases short, with 7 bases between. Germline V lookup: CDR1 GTSNPN, CDR2 SVGIG (reference sequence). This CDR3 reads CAWNRVSYNEQFF. CDR3 nucleotide sequence: TGTGCCTGGAACAGGGTCTCCTACAATGAGCAGTTCTTC.

The chain uses TRBV5-1 and TRBJ2-7; unclear D gene. The germline V and J ends were trimmed by 1 base and 3 bases, with 14 bases remaining between them. Germline V gene sequence: CDR1 SGHRS, CDR2 YFSETQ. The CDR3 contains 15 residues. The CDR3 region is CASSLNPTFLYEQYF. The CDR3 DNA follows: TGCGCCAGCAGCTTGAACCCCACGTTCCTCTACGAGCAGTACTTC.

The chain employs TRBV11-1 and TRBJ2-7; D not resolved. Trimming took off 5 bases at V and 2 bases at J, with 13 bases between the two ends. The germline gives CDR1 SGHAT, CDR2 FQDESV (reference sequence). This CDR3 has 14 amino acids. The CDR3 loop is CASSGDGLTYEQYF. CDR3 DNA sequence: TGTGCCAGCAGCGGAGACGGATTGACCTACGAGCAGTACTTC.

The rearrangement joins TRBV10-3 to TRBJ2-3; D ambiguous. Germline lookup yields CDR1 ENHRY and CDR2 SYGVKD. Trimming took off 4 bases at V and 2 bases at J, with 10 bases between the two ends. The CDR3 contains 14 residues. CDR3 protein: CAISGALDTDTQYF. DNA of the CDR3: TGTGCCATCAGTGGAGCACTTGACACAGATACGCAGTATTTT.

The chain recombines TRBV19 with TRBJ1-1, with a possible D match to TRBD1 (6 bases). Trimming stripped 1 base from V and 3 bases from J, with 21 bases between. CDR1 LNHDA and CDR2 SQIVND come from the germline V gene (reference sequence). There are 18 residues in the CDR3. The CDR3 DNA is TGTGCCAGTAGTATAGGGGACGCCCGGGACAAACCTCACACTGAAGCTTTCTTT. This encodes CASSIGDARDKPHTEAFF. The complete variable domain, with remaining parts taken from reference TRBV19 and TRBJ1-1, reads DGGITQSPKYLFRKEGQNVTLSCEQNLNHDAMYWYRQDPGQGLRLIYYSQIVNDFQKGDIAEGYSVSREKKESFPLTVTSAQKNPTAFYLCASSIGDARDKPHTEAFFGQGTRLTVV.

The chain couples TRBV4-1 to TRBJ2-3; TRBD2 aligns across 9 bases. The length of the CDR3 is 16 residues. CDR1 is MGHRA and CDR2 is YSYEKL in the germline V gene. Trimming removed 4 bases from V and 1 base from J; junction bases left unmatched: 6. The CDR3 loop reads CASSLLASGGTDTQYF. The CDR3 DNA is TGCGCCAGCAGCCTCTTGGCTAGCGGGGGCACAGATACGCAGTATTTT.

DNA of the CDR3: TGTGCCAGCAGTGACAGCGGGGGCACAGATACGCAGTATTTT. Translating gives CASSDSGGTDTQYF. The V and J genes are TRBV2 and TRBJ2-3, with 7 bases that match TRBD2. The V gene end was trimmed by 3 bases and the J gene end by 1 base; junction bases not matched to a gene: 1. The V gene's germline CDR1 is SNHLY and CDR2 FYNNEI. This CDR3 is 14 amino acids long.

The chain combines TRBV6-1 with TRBJ1-1, with D perhaps matching TRBD1 (5 bases). The CDR3 covers 12 residues. Germline V gives CDR1 MNHNS, CDR2 SASEGT. V lost 5 bases and J lost 5, with 9 bases in between. The CDR3 sequence: CASSFGGTEAFF. The CDR3, as DNA: TGTGCCAGCAGTTTCGGGGGAACTGAAGCTTTCTTT.

The chain recombines TRBV5-6 with TRBJ1-1; D is ambiguous. The CDR3 covers 12 residues. Looked up from germline, CDR1 is SGHDT and CDR2 is YYEEEE. V shed 2 bases and J shed 3 bases, with 5 bases lying between them. The CDR3 nucleotides read TGTGCCAGCAGCTTTTCTGACACTGAAGCTTTCTTT. Residues: CASSFSDTEAFF.

There are a few counts of this clone. The chain couples TRBV5-8 to TRBJ2-2; D unresolved. Trimming took 4 bases from V and 2 from J, leaving 9 bases between them. CDR1 and CDR2 (germline): SGHTS, YDEGEE. This CDR3 spans 14 amino acids. The CDR3 region is CASSPLGNTGELFF. The CDR3, as DNA: TGTGCCAGCAGCCCCTTAGGAAACACCGGGGAGCTGTTTTTT.

This clone was counted a few times. The chain links TRBV11-2 to TRBJ1-2; D is ambiguous. The CDR3 is 11 residues long. Germline V gene sequence: CDR1 SGHAT, CDR2 FQNNGV. V lost 5 bases, J lost 14 bases, and 15 bases lay in between. The CDR3 loop reads CASSQAGIGTF. The CDR3 nucleotides read TGTGCCAGCAGCCAAGCCGGGATTGGGACCTTC.

This rearrangement joins TRBV6-6 to TRBJ2-7, with 8 bases matching TRBD2. The V segment lost 2 bases and the J segment 0 bases; nucleotides outside the gene matches: 3. CDR1 is MNHNY, CDR2 SVGAGI, per germline (reference sequence). The CDR3 contains 15 residues. CDR3 amino acids: CASSYIGGGSYEQYF. The CDR3 coding sequence is TGTGCCAGCAGTTACATCGGGGGGGGCTCCTACGAGCAGTACTTC.

V is TRBV9 and J is TRBJ2-1; 9 nucleotides match TRBD2. Losses at the gene ends were 3 bases for V and 4 bases for J; bases not matched to a gene: 5. Germline values: CDR1 SGDLS, CDR2 YYNGEE. The CDR3 runs to 15 residues. The CDR3 loop reads CASSASGGNYNEQFF. For the CDR3, the DNA is TGTGCCAGCAGCGCGAGCGGGGGGAATTACAATGAGCAGTTCTTC.

Turning to this clone: Different DNA sequences within this sample yield the same CDR3. The chain uses TRBV5-1 and TRBJ2-7; a weak D match, TRBD1 (8 bases). The CDR3 totals 15 residues. Germline CDR1 is SGHRS and CDR2 is YFSETQ. The germline V and J ends were trimmed by 3 bases and 5 bases, with 18 bases remaining between them. This CDR3 reads CASSSEQGGRNEQYF. The DNA for the CDR3 is TGCGCCAGCAGCTCCGAACAGGGGGGGCGGAACGAGCAGTACTTC.

J is TRBJ2-7 and V is TRBV19, with D perhaps TRBD1 (6 bases). Germline V CDR1 and CDR2: LNHDA, SQIVND (reference sequence). CDR3 length: 14 residues. The V end was cut by 2 bases, the J end by 2 bases, with 10 bases between. CDR3 protein: CASSIKGVTYEQYF. CDR3 nucleotides: TGTGCCAGTAGTATAAAGGGGGTGACCTACGAGCAGTACTTC.

The chain joins TRBV4-1 to TRBJ1-4; D is perhaps TRBD1 (5 bases). The CDR3 sequence is 16 residues long. Germline CDR1 MGHRA, CDR2 YSYEKL. V was pared by 1 base and J by 11 bases, with 20 bases between. In DNA form, the CDR3 reads TGCGCCAGCAGCCAAGGACGAGGGGCGCCCTTGGGGAAACTGTTTTTT. As protein: CASSQGRGAPLGKLFF.

This clone was seen just once. In DNA form, the CDR3 reads TGTGCCAGCAGCTTAGAGGGGCTTGGTGAAAAACTGTTTTTT. Amino acid sequence: CASSLEGLGEKLFF. The chain employs TRBV5-4 and TRBJ1-4; TRBD1 is a possible D gene (5 bases). The germline gives CDR1 SGHNT, CDR2 YYREEE (reference sequence). CDR3 length equals 14 residues. Between the trimmed V and J ends, which lost 2 bases and 7 bases, there was a span of 12 bases.

This chain joins TRBV7-6 and TRBJ1-5; a possible D gene is TRBD1 (6 bases). Trimming left V 5 bases short and J 3 bases short, with 23 bases between. Per the germline V gene, CDR1 is SGHVS and CDR2 is FNYEAQ. The CDR3 is made up of 18 amino acids. The CDR3 nucleotides are TGTGCCAGCAGCCCCAGGCCAGGGGTCTCGGGTACCAATCAGCCCCAGCATTTT. Protein product: CASSPRPGVSGTNQPQHF.

The V call is TRBV9, the J call TRBJ2-1; 8 bases map to TRBD1. The CDR3 sequence is 15 residues long. Germline-derived CDR1 and CDR2 are SGDLS and YYNGEE. The V gene end was trimmed by 3 bases and the J gene end by 3 bases; junction bases not matched to a gene: 5. The CDR3 is CASSAGGGGYNEQFF. The CDR3 region has the DNA TGTGCCAGCAGCGCAGGGGGCGGTGGCTACAATGAGCAGTTCTTC.

The chain employs TRBV10-2 and TRBJ2-5; TRBD1 matches at 10 bases. The CDR3 has 16 residues. Germline CDR1 is WSHSY and CDR2 is SAAADI. Trimming removed 1 base from V and 5 bases from J; junction bases left unmatched: 7. CDR3 amino acids: CASSEWWDRGQETQYF. In DNA form, the CDR3 reads TGCGCCAGCAGTGAGTGGTGGGACAGGGGACAGGAGACCCAGTACTTC.

The chain joins TRBV7-9 to TRBJ1-1; no clear D. The CDR3 consists of 12 residues. Trimming cost V 1 base and J 1 base, with 1 base left between them. Germline CDR1 and CDR2: SEHNR and FQNEAQ (reference sequence). The CDR3 coding sequence is TGTGCCAGCAGCTTAGAGAACACTGAAGCTTTCTTT. Residues: CASSLENTEAFF.

This clone was seen only once. The chain employs TRBV7-2 and TRBJ1-2, with D hard to call. Trimming took off 1 base at V and 4 bases at J, with 10 bases between the two ends. This CDR3 has 14 amino acids. Germline lookup yields CDR1 SGHTA and CDR2 FQGNSA. The CDR3, as DNA: TGTGCCAGCAGCTTAGAATTTACGGCCTATGGCTACACCTTC. Amino acids: CASSLEFTAYGYTF. Based on the CDR3 plus reference TRBV7-2 and TRBJ1-2, the full variable domain is GAGVSQSPSNKVTEKGKDVELRCDPISGHTALYWYRQSLGQGLEFLIYFQGNSAPDKSGLPSDRFSAERTGGSVSTLTIQRTQQEDSAVYLCASSLEFTAYGYTFGSGTRLTVV.